These T cell receptor beta chains were read from a single sample in a study of T-cell memory formation after mild COVID-19. MiXCR, run by TCRdb on the 5' RACE reads, gives a single entry per CDR3 protein. The sample yields about 390,000 distinct CDR3 sequences, 16% seen once. Sequencing was carried out using PBMCs or a T cell subset sorted from them (not recorded which). These receptors all come from a man between 18 and 29 years old who had mild COVID-19 (a few samples of this study predate the infection). Cell type and time point are not known. The CDR3 runs from the conserved cysteine through the conserved F or W. Each record gives: CDR3 DNA, CDR3 protein, V gene, J gene, CDR3 length, clone size, D gene. The D gene is left open where the match is weak. Size tells how often a clone was seen (once, few, many) or the class of an expanded clone, and some rows leave it out.

CDR3nt: TGCGCCAGCAGTCAGGCAGCCTCGTCGTGGAATGAGCAGTTCTTC
CDR3aa: CASSQAASSWNEQFF
v_gene: TRBV23-1
j_gene: TRBJ2-1
len: 15
abundance: -
d_gene: -

CDR3nt: TGTGCCAGCAGCTTCGACAGGGGTGCCTCCGGGGAGCTGTTTTTT
CDR3aa: CASSFDRGASGELFF
v_gene: TRBV13
j_gene: TRBJ2-2
len: 15
abundance: few
d_gene: TRBD1

CDR3nt: TGTGCCAGCAGTGAGGCGGGACAGGGGGCCGACACCGGGGAGCTGTTTTTT
CDR3aa: CASSEAGQGADTGELFF
v_gene: TRBV2
j_gene: TRBJ2-2
len: 17
abundance: few
d_gene: TRBD1

CDR3nt: TGTGCCAGCAGCCGAGGATACACTGAAGCTTTCTTT
CDR3aa: CASSRGYTEAFF
v_gene: TRBV7-9
j_gene: TRBJ1-1
len: 12
abundance: -
d_gene: -

CDR3nt: TGCGCCAGCAGCAGCCAGGGTTCTTACGAGCAGTACTTC
CDR3aa: CASSSQGSYEQYF
v_gene: TRBV5-1
j_gene: TRBJ2-7
len: 13
abundance: -
d_gene: -

CDR3nt: TGTGCCTGCTTCGCGAGGGACAGCTATGGCTACACCTTC
CDR3aa: CACFARDSYGYTF
v_gene: TRBV30
j_gene: TRBJ1-2
len: 13
abundance: -
d_gene: TRBD1

CDR3nt: TGTGCCAGCAGTGGACAGTATGGCTACACCTTC
CDR3aa: CASSGQYGYTF
v_gene: TRBV25-1
j_gene: TRBJ1-2
len: 11
abundance: few
d_gene: -

CDR3nt: TGTGCCTGGGGGACAGAGCTTCGGGTGGACTTC
CDR3aa: CAWGTELRVDF
v_gene: TRBV30
j_gene: TRBJ2-7
len: 11
abundance: -
d_gene: TRBD1

CDR3nt: TGTGCCAGCAATCCGGGACAGGGGCCCCAGACCCAGTACTTC
CDR3aa: CASNPGQGPQTQYF
v_gene: TRBV2
j_gene: TRBJ2-5
len: 14
abundance: -
d_gene: TRBD1

CDR3nt: TGTGCCAGCAGCTTAAGTTTGGAGCAGTTCTTC
CDR3aa: CASSLSLEQFF
v_gene: TRBV7-9
j_gene: TRBJ2-1
len: 11
abundance: -
d_gene: -

CDR3nt: TGTGCCAGCAGCTTAGAAGGACAGCCGCTTTATGGCTACACCTTC
CDR3aa: CASSLEGQPLYGYTF
v_gene: TRBV7-8
j_gene: TRBJ1-2
len: 15
abundance: -
d_gene: -

CDR3nt: TGTGCCATCACCGCGGCAGGGGCCGGGGAGCTGTTTTTT
CDR3aa: CAITAAGAGELFF
v_gene: TRBV10-3
j_gene: TRBJ2-2
len: 13
abundance: few
d_gene: -

CDR3nt: TGTGCCAGCAGGGACGGAATTAATGAAAAACTGTTTTTT
CDR3aa: CASRDGINEKLFF
v_gene: TRBV6-6
j_gene: TRBJ1-4
len: 13
abundance: few
d_gene: -

CDR3nt: TGTGCCAGCAGCGTAGATCAGGGCAGGTCACCCCTCCACTTT
CDR3aa: CASSVDQGRSPLHF
v_gene: TRBV9
j_gene: TRBJ1-6
len: 14
abundance: -
d_gene: -

CDR3nt: TGTGCCAGCAGTGGCCGACAGGGGGCCATCTTATACAATGAGCAGTTCTTC
CDR3aa: CASSGRQGAILYNEQFF
v_gene: TRBV25-1
j_gene: TRBJ2-1
len: 17
abundance: few
d_gene: TRBD1

CDR3nt: TGCGCCAGCAGCAGAGGAGACCAGACAGGGGATACGCAGTATTTT
CDR3aa: CASSRGDQTGDTQYF
v_gene: TRBV5-1
j_gene: TRBJ2-3
len: 15
abundance: few
d_gene: TRBD1

CDR3nt: TGTGCCAGCAGTGCGCCGGGGACAGCCGAGCAGTACTTC
CDR3aa: CASSAPGTAEQYF
v_gene: TRBV6-2/TRBV6-3
j_gene: TRBJ2-7
len: 13
abundance: few
d_gene: TRBD1

CDR3nt: TGTGCCAGCAGCTTGGAGCCCGACGCGAACACCGGGGAGCTGTTTTTT
CDR3aa: CASSLEPDANTGELFF
v_gene: TRBV5-4
j_gene: TRBJ2-2
len: 16
abundance: -
d_gene: -

CDR3nt: TGTGCCAGCAGCCCTCCGGGACTATCGGCCGATACGCAGTATTTT
CDR3aa: CASSPPGLSADTQYF
v_gene: TRBV9
j_gene: TRBJ2-3
len: 15
abundance: -
d_gene: TRBD2